The 27 T cell receptor beta chains below come from one sample, sequenced in a study of tumor-infiltrating lymphocytes in localized non-small cell lung cancer. This table comes from immunoSEQ multiplex PCR, and its TCRdb copy is limited to in-frame clones, with some not included. The sample lists more than 1,300 clones; about 85% were seen once. The sample consisted of lung tumor tissue. These receptors were taken from a human donor with non-small cell lung cancer.

The V call is TRBV6-6, the J call TRBJ1-1, with a possible D match to TRBD1 (5 bases). V was clipped by 6 bases and J by 5 bases, with 22 bases between them. CDR3 length equals 16 residues. CDR1 and CDR2 from the germline V gene are MNHNY and SVGAGI (reference sequence). CDR3 DNA sequence: TGTGCCAGCAGACCGGATTTCAGGGTTTGGGGTACTGAAGCTTTCTTT. It specifies CASRPDFRVWGTEAFF.

This chain joins TRBV5-4 and TRBJ2-2; weak D call: TRBD1 (6 bases). Germline CDR1 reads SGHNT; CDR2 reads YYREEE (reference sequence). V was cut by 4 bases and J by 3 bases, with 10 bases left in between. The length of the CDR3 is 14 residues. CDR3 in DNA: TGTGCCAGCAGCAAGGGACAAGACACCGGGGAGCTGTTTTTT. Its protein product is CASSKGQDTGELFF.

V and J are TRBV7-2 and TRBJ1-3, with TRBD1 as a possible D gene (5 bases). The CDR3 has 12 residues. Germline CDR1 SGHTA, CDR2 FQGNSA. With 5 bases removed from V and 8 bases from J, the gap between germline ends came to 10 bases. CDR3 DNA sequence: TGTGCCAGCAGCCCCACAGGTTACACCATATATTTT. Its translation: CASSPTGYTIYF.

This clone came up once. This chain links TRBV5-6 with TRBJ1-5, with D possibly TRBD1 on 5 matching bases. The CDR3 runs 14 residues. Trimming removed 4 bases from V and 5 bases from J, with 13 bases in between. The germline V gene has CDR1 SGHDT and CDR2 YYEEEE. The CDR3 DNA is TGTGCCAGCAGCCAAGTAGGGGCCGATCAGCCCCAGCATTTT. It translates to CASSQVGADQPQHF. The variable domain in full, with the rest retrieved from reference TRBV5-6 and TRBJ1-5, is DAGVTQSPTHLIKTRGQQVTLRCSPKSGHDTVSWYQQALGQGPQFIFQYYEEEERQRGNFPDRFSGHQFPNYSSELNVNALLLGDSALYLCASSQVGADQPQHFGDGTRLSIL.

This sequence joins TRBV7-9 and TRBJ2-7, with D possibly matching TRBD1 (6 bases). This CDR3 region has 15 residues. Deletions cut 6 bases from V and 1 base from J, with 16 bases between. CDR1 and CDR2 from the germline V gene are SEHNR and FQNEAQ (reference sequence). Here the CDR3 DNA reads TGTGCCAGCAGGGGAGTAGTGGACAGTTCCTACGAGCAGTACTTC. Translating it yields CASRGVVDSSYEQYF.

The CDR3 region has the DNA TGCGCCAGCAGCTTGGAGGTCAGGATGAACACTGAAGCTTTCTTT. This codes for CASSLEVRMNTEAFF. V usage is TRBV5-1 and J usage is TRBJ1-1, with D hard to call. Trimming pared 0 bases from V and 0 bases from J, leaving 9 bases between. This CDR3 spans 15 amino acids. Germline values: CDR1 SGHRS, CDR2 YFSETQ.

The chain uses TRBV5-1 and TRBJ2-5, with a tentative D call TRBD1 (6 bases). Germline CDR1 and CDR2: SGHRS and YFSETQ. With 2 bases removed from V and 5 bases from J, the gap between germline ends came to 19 bases. This CDR3 comprises 16 residues. The CDR3 bases are TGCGCCAGCAGCTTCGAACAGGGTGTTTTCCGGGAGACCCAGTACTTC. Translating gives CASSFEQGVFRETQYF. The full variable domain, its missing parts supplied by reference TRBV5-1 and TRBJ2-5, is KAGVTQTPRYLIKTRGQQVTLSCSPISGHRSVSWYQQTPGQGLQFLFEYFSETQRNKGNFPGRFSGRQFSNSRSEMNVSTLELGDSALYLCASSFEQGVFRETQYFGPGTRLLVL.

The V call is TRBV18, the J call TRBJ2-7; D unresolved. The J call may be incorrect, as the DNA end agrees better with TRBJ2-5. Germline loops: CDR1 KGHSH, CDR2 LQKENI. The CDR3 is made up of 14 amino acids. The CDR3 nucleotides read TGTGCCAGCTCACCAGTGCCAGCTGGAGAGACCCAGTACTTC. Amino acids: CASSPVPAGETQYF.

Only one count was recorded for this clone. V usage is TRBV18 and J usage is TRBJ2-2; D gene unclear. V lost 2 bases and J lost 10, with 11 bases in between. The CDR3 has 13 residues. Germline V lookup: CDR1 KGHSH, CDR2 LQKENI. CDR3 protein: CASSPEWASELFF. CDR3 coding DNA: TGTGCCAGCTCACCAGAGTGGGCGTCGGAGCTGTTTTTT.

CDR3 loop: CASSSKTGSGNTIYF. The CDR3 nucleotides read TGTGCCAGCAGTTCCAAGACAGGGTCGGGAAACACCATATATTTT. The V gene is TRBV6-6, the J gene TRBJ1-3; TRBD1 matches 7 bases. The germline V gene has CDR1 MNHNY and CDR2 SVGAGI (reference sequence). The CDR3 covers 15 residues. V shed 4 bases and J 4 bases; nucleotides not matched to a gene: 7.

The V gene is TRBV30, the J gene TRBJ1-2; 9 bases align to TRBD1. The CDR3 is 14 residues long. Germline CDR1 and CDR2: GTSNPN and SVGIG (reference sequence). Germline trimming cut 4 bases from V and 8 bases from J; bases unmatched to any gene: 11. This CDR3 reads CAWNSRDRDSGYTF. The CDR3 region has the DNA TGTGCCTGGAACTCCCGGGACAGGGATTCGGGCTACACCTTC. The entire variable domain, with the rest obtained from reference TRBV30 and TRBJ1-2, is as follows: SQTIHQWPATLVQPVGSPLSLECTVEGTSNPNLYWYRQAAGRGLQLLFYSVGIGQISSEVPQNLSASRPQDRQFILSSKKLLLSDSGFYLCAWNSRDRDSGYTFGSGTRLTVV.

Worth noting for this clone: One end of the junction is discordant with germline, which a read error may explain. The same CDR3 also results from other DNA sequences found in this sample. V gene TRBV5-4 combines with J gene TRBJ1-1; no clear D. The germline CDR1 and CDR2 sequences are SGHNT and YYREEE (reference sequence). This CDR3 is built from 14 residues. CDR3 DNA: TGTGCCAGCAGCTTAAATCAGCGGAACACCGAAGCTTTCTTT. Amino acids: CASSLNQRNTEAFF.

The rearrangement links TRBV5-1 to TRBJ2-7, with D tentatively TRBD1 or TRBD2 (5 bases each). Trimming removed 4 bases from V and 0 bases from J, with 17 bases in between. Germline-derived CDR1 and CDR2 are SGHRS and YFSETQ. The CDR3 has 16 amino acids. CDR3 region: CASSNYSDSGSYEQYF. CDR3 in DNA: TGCGCCAGCAGCAACTACTCTGACAGCGGCTCCTACGAGCAGTACTTC.

The chain combines TRBV4-1 with TRBJ2-5; 11 nucleotides align to TRBD2. CDR1 MGHRA and CDR2 YSYEKL come from the germline V gene. After removal of 3 bases from V and 1 base from J, the junction contained 7 bases not matched to a gene. CDR3 length: 17 residues. CDR3 amino acids: CASSQPTSGGLQETQYF. DNA of the CDR3: TGCGCCAGCAGCCAGCCTACTAGCGGGGGCCTCCAAGAGACCCAGTACTTC.

This sequence joins TRBV29-1 and TRBJ1-1, with D unresolved. The ends were cut back, 5 bases at V and 4 bases at J, with 8 bases in the middle. CDR1 and CDR2 (germline): SQVTM, ANQGSEA. This CDR3 contains 11 residues. The CDR3 region is CSVYMGTEAFF. CDR3 nucleotide sequence: TGCAGCGTTTACATGGGCACTGAAGCTTTCTTT.

The CDR3 DNA reads TGCAGCGTAGGACTCCCGGCCTCCTACGAGCAGTACTTC. Amino acid sequence: CSVGLPASYEQYF. This chain joins TRBV29-1 and TRBJ2-7, with a weak D call TRBD2 (5 bases). Deletions cut 6 bases from V and 0 bases from J, with 12 bases between. In germline, CDR1 is SQVTM, CDR2 ANQGSEA. The CDR3 spans 13 residues.

The chain combines TRBV30 with TRBJ1-1, with 8 positions matching TRBD1. The CDR3 length is 12 residues. The junction had 4 bases not matched to a gene; V was cut back by 3 bases and J by 7 bases. Germline CDR1 GTSNPN, CDR2 SVGIG (reference sequence). DNA of the CDR3: TGTGCCTGGAGGCAGGGGGCGAATGAAGCTTTCTTT. Protein: CAWRQGANEAFF.

A few counts support this clone. The rearrangement links TRBV5-4 to TRBJ2-3, with a weak D call TRBD2 (5 bases). The CDR3 runs 14 residues. V lost 0 bases and J 1 base, leaving 6 bases between the germline ends. Germline V CDR1 and CDR2: SGHNT, YYREEE (reference sequence). The CDR3 reads CASSLGGGTDTQYF. In DNA, the CDR3 is TGTGCCAGCAGCTTGGGGGGAGGCACAGATACGCAGTATTTT.

The chain is built from TRBV19 and TRBJ2-7, with D hard to call. CDR1 LNHDA and CDR2 SQIVND come from the germline V gene (reference sequence). The ends were cut back, 5 bases at V and 0 bases at J, with 8 bases in the middle. The length of the CDR3 is 13 residues. CDR3 nucleotide sequence: TGTGCCAGTAGTTATACGGTCTCCTACGAGCAGTACTTC. Its translation is CASSYTVSYEQYF.

For this clone: An end of the junction does not agree with germline; a read error may underlie this. The genes are TRBV11-3 and TRBJ2-7; either TRBD1 or TRBD2 may supply D (5 bases each). The V gene's germline CDR1 is SGHNT and CDR2 YENEEA. The CDR3 is made up of 12 amino acids. CDR3 residues: CVSSTGPRDVHF. The CDR3 DNA reads TGTGTCAGCAGCACAGGACCCCGGGACGTTCACTTC. Together with reference TRBV11-3 and TRBJ2-7, the CDR3 gives the full variable domain: EAGVVQSPRYKIIEKKQPVAFWCNPISGHNTLYWYLQNLGQGPELLIRYENEEAVDDSQLPKDRFSAERLKGVDSTLKIQPAELGDSAVYLCVSSTGPRDVHFGPGTRLTVT.

The chain is built from TRBV5-1 and TRBJ2-3; the match to TRBD2 covers 7 bases. The CDR3 covers 17 residues. With 3 bases clipped from V and 0 bases from J, the junction kept 10 bases outside the gene matches. Germline V lookup: CDR1 SGHRS, CDR2 YFSETQ. The CDR3 DNA reads as TGCGCCAGCAGCTGGCCCACACAAGCGGGGAGCACAGATACGCAGTATTTT. It encodes CASSWPTQAGSTDTQYF.

This chain uses TRBV19 with TRBJ1-2, with D possibly TRBD1 on 6 matching bases. Germline V gene lookup returns CDR1 LNHDA and CDR2 SQIVND (reference sequence). This CDR3 is 15 amino acids long. Trimming cost V 4 bases and J 5 bases, with 17 bases left between them. CDR3 amino acids: CASSNAGAGTYGYTF. CDR3 nucleotides: TGTGCCAGTAGTAATGCGGGGGCAGGGACTTATGGCTACACCTTC. The complete variable domain, with remaining parts taken from reference TRBV19 and TRBJ1-2, reads DGGITQSPKYLFRKEGQNVTLSCEQNLNHDAMYWYRQDPGQGLRLIYYSQIVNDFQKGDIAEGYSVSREKKESFPLTVTSAQKNPTAFYLCASSNAGAGTYGYTFGSGTRLTVV.

The V gene is TRBV12-5, the J gene TRBJ2-1, with D maybe TRBD2 (5 bases). The CDR3 totals 12 residues. Germline assignment: CDR1 LGHNT and CDR2 FRNRAP. Trimming took 0 bases from V and 12 from J, leaving 9 bases between them. In nucleotides, the CDR3 is TGTGCTAGTGGTTTGGTACCTGGAGGGCAGTTCTTC. Encoded protein: CASGLVPGGQFF.

J is TRBJ2-7 and V is TRBV5-1; D possibly corresponds to TRBD1 (6 bases). Germline V gives CDR1 SGHRS, CDR2 YFSETQ. The length of the CDR3 is 14 residues. V shed 0 bases and J shed 6 bases, with 13 bases lying between them. As DNA, the CDR3 is TGCGCCAGCAGCTTGGTGGGGGCCCTCGGCGAGCAGTACTTC. Encoded protein: CASSLVGALGEQYF.

This chain joins TRBV19 and TRBJ2-1; 14 bases match TRBD2. This CDR3 region has 16 residues. CDR1 and CDR2 from the germline V gene are LNHDA and SQIVND (reference sequence). Trimming removed 5 bases from V and 8 bases from J; junction bases left unmatched: 8. The CDR3 loop reads CASSAVTSGRGDEQFF. CDR3 bases: TGTGCCAGTAGTGCAGTGACTAGCGGGAGGGGCGATGAGCAGTTCTTC.

The J gene is TRBJ1-6, the V gene TRBV10-3, with D hard to call. The germline V gene has CDR1 ENHRY and CDR2 SYGVKD. Deletions cut 6 bases from V and 7 bases from J, with 13 bases between. The CDR3 is 14 residues long. CDR3 nucleotides: TGTGCCATCAGCTTGGGCACATTCAATTCACCCCTCCACTTT. Its translation: CAISLGTFNSPLHF.

This sequence joins TRBV27 and TRBJ1-1; D remains unclear. Germline V CDR1 and CDR2: MNHEY, SMNVEV (reference sequence). The CDR3 is made up of 13 amino acids. V lost 2 bases, J lost 2 bases, and 6 bases lay in between. Here the CDR3 reads CASSLMANTEAFF. CDR3 DNA sequence: TGTGCCAGCAGTTTAATGGCAAACACTGAAGCTTTCTTT.